The rows below give T cell receptor beta chains drawn from one sample of a study of CXCR3-negative and CXCR3-positive naive CD8 T cells. TCRdb re-called the 5' RACE reads; every CDR3 protein appears as one record, without DNA. Its table records 65,000 to 75,000 distinct CDR3 sequences. The specimen was naive CXCR3- CD8+ T cells from blood. The source of these receptors is a human donor in good health. Some clones in this sample may be carry-over from other donors' samples. Each CDR3 is given with its conserved first and last residue.

v_gene	j_gene	CDR3aa
TRBV6-5	TRBJ2-1	CASSYSSLRERDEQFF
TRBV28	TRBJ2-5	CASSLRDRETQYF
TRBV13	TRBJ2-7	CASTLGAGTQGEQYF
TRBV7-9	TRBJ2-5	CASSLGSGRARETQYF
TRBV28	TRBJ2-5	CASSLPSGTKETQYF
TRBV6-5	TRBJ1-4	CASSQLTVRRTNEKLFF
TRBV5-6	TRBJ1-2	CASSFGQTVYGYTF
TRBV2	TRBJ2-1	CASSSLGLAGGSSYNEQFF
TRBV7-9	TRBJ2-1	CASISTSASSYNEQFF
TRBV5-1	TRBJ2-7	CASSIGQGGQYF
TRBV29-1	TRBJ2-1	CSVALRGDHEQFF
TRBV7-9	TRBJ2-1	CASSHPGGNEQFF
TRBV20-1	TRBJ1-1	CSARLVHGEVRTEAFF
TRBV28	TRBJ2-1	CASSLAPMGYNEQFF